This entry describes one T cell receptor (beta chain). CDR1 and CDR2 (germline): MRHNA, SNTAGT. The V and J ends lost 3 bases and 4 bases respectively, with 10 bases between them. The CDR3 spans 14 residues. Assay used: immunoSEQ multiplex PCR; TCRdb lists only in-frame clones, some missing. The table lists approximately 200,000 clones, approximately 90% of them singletons. The data belong to a study of blood T cell repertoires in COVID-19. Looking at the study overall: The United States, Italy and Spain provided the acute and convalescent COVID-19 samples.

The recovered donors of Cohort 3 showed two negative PCRs, clearance, or symptom resolution. The sequencing sample was made of PBMCs or T cells enriched from blood (not recorded which). This clonotype was obtained from a man younger than 40 who had recovered from COVID-19. J is TRBJ1-5 and V is TRBV6-4; no reliable D call. Written as DNA, the CDR3 is TGTGCCAGCAGTGAGAGCCCGGGGAATCAGCCCCAGCATTTT. This codes for CASSESPGNQPQHF.